These T cell receptor beta chains were read from a single sample in a study of cytomegalovirus exposure and HLA in healthy donors. Sequencing used immunoSEQ multiplex PCR; TCRdb keeps in-frame clones, though not all of them. The data contain roughly 130,000 clones, approximately 70% of them singletons. The material sequenced was PBMCs. The receptors shown here come from a man younger than 30 in good health and CMV-seronegative. The CDR3 runs from the conserved cysteine through the conserved F or W. D genes are given only for firm matches. Only part of the rows carry a size: once, few, many, or a class if the clone is expanded.

>TRBJ2-7|NA|TRBD2|TRBV7-2
CASSPGLAGGIDEQYF
TGTGCCAGCAGCCCGGGACTAGCGGGAGGGATTGACGAGCAGTACTTC
>TRBJ1-2|NA|TRBD1|TRBV27
CASSLSGTGFYGYTF
TGTGCCAGCAGCCTGTCCGGGACAGGATTCTATGGCTACACCTTC
>TRBJ1-2|NA|NA|TRBV7-8
CASSSPEAGLYGYTF
TGTGCCAGCAGCTCCCCTGAGGCGGGTCTCTATGGCTACACCTTC
>TRBJ2-1|NA|NA|TRBV5-5
CASSLVGQGGNEQFF
TGTGCCAGCAGCTTGGTGGGTCAGGGAGGAAATGAGCAGTTCTTC
>TRBJ2-1|few|TRBD1|TRBV30
CAWRQPGTGGLGEQFF
TGTGCCTGGAGACAACCCGGGACAGGGGGCCTTGGTGAGCAGTTCTTC
>TRBJ1-3|NA|NA|TRBV18
CASSPGLDSGNTIYF
TGTGCCAGCTCACCAGGACTCGACTCTGGAAACACCATATATTTT
>TRBJ2-7|NA|NA|TRBV7-6
CASSLGPGWYEQYF
TGTGCCAGCAGCTTAGGTCCGGGGTGGTACGAGCAGTACTTC
>TRBJ2-2|once|NA|TRBV6-5
CASRRDTGELFF
TGTGCCAGCAGGCGCGACACTGGGGAGCTGTTTTTT
>TRBJ1-5|few|NA|TRBV6-1
CASRLGGDGNQPQHF
TGTGCCAGCAGGTTAGGCGGGGACGGCAATCAGCCCCAGCATTTT
>TRBJ1-1|NA|NA|TRBV27
CASSPPLSPSRAFF
TGTGCCAGCAGTCCCCCGCTATCCCCATCTCGAGCTTTCTTT
>TRBJ1-4|NA|TRBD1|TRBV28
CASGLTGKDEKLFF
TGTGCCAGCGGGTTGACAGGGAAAGACGAAAAACTGTTTTTT
>TRBJ1-5|NA|NA|TRBV6-4
CASSEVQSGPQHF
TGTGCCAGCAGTGAGGTACAAAGTGGGCCCCAGCATTTT
>TRBJ1-1|NA|NA|TRBV25-1
CASSDDYGNTEAFF
TGTGCCAGCAGTGACGACTATGGGAACACTGAAGCTTTCTTT
>TRBJ2-7|NA|TRBD1|TRBV5-1
CASSNPQGPFHEQYF
TGCGCCAGCAGCAACCCACAGGGGCCATTCCACGAGCAGTACTTC
>TRBJ2-1|NA|NA|TRBV13
CASSTRNEQFF
TGTGCCAGCAGCACCCGGAATGAGCAGTTCTTC
>TRBJ2-7|NA|TRBD1|TRBV6-6
CASRGRDRGVEQYF
TGTGCCAGCAGAGGCCGGGACAGGGGAGTCGAGCAGTACTTC
>TRBJ2-5|NA|NA|TRBV5-4
CASKGREETQYF
TGTGCCAGCAAAGGCAGGGAAGAGACCCAGTACTTC
>TRBJ1-1|NA|NA|TRBV6-5
CASSRRGGGDTEAFF
TGTGCCAGCAGCCGTCGGGGGGGAGGGGACACTGAAGCTTTCTTT
>TRBJ2-2|NA|TRBD2|TRBV5-1
CASSLADWAGGYTGELFF
TGCGCCAGCAGCTTGGCCGATTGGGCGGGAGGTTACACCGGGGAGCTGTTTTTT
>TRBJ1-4|NA|TRBD1|TRBV5-6
CASSLRTGANEKLFF
TGTGCCAGCAGCTTACGGACAGGGGCTAATGAAAAACTGTTTTTT
>TRBJ1-1|NA|TRBD1|TRBV28
CASSRSGQGPPEAFF
TGTGCCAGCAGTCGGTCTGGACAGGGACCTCCTGAAGCTTTCTTT
>TRBJ2-7|NA|NA|TRBV29-1
CSVRELHEQYF
TGCAGCGTGAGGGAGCTACACGAGCAGTACTTC
>TRBJ1-2|NA|NA|TRBV30
CAWSGGTTYGYTF
TGTGCCTGGAGTGGCGGGACTACATATGGCTACACCTTC
>TRBJ1-2|NA|NA|TRBV28
CASSSLAGGYGYTF
TGTGCCAGCAGTTCCTTGGCCGGGGGGTATGGCTACACCTTC
>TRBJ2-7|NA|TRBD2|TRBV30
CAWGSRLGTSGALSYEQYF
TGTGCCTGGGGATCCCGACTTGGGACTAGCGGGGCTCTCTCCTACGAGCAGTACTTC
>TRBJ1-2|NA|NA|TRBV28
CASSFRLIGGYGYTF
TGTGCCAGCAGTTTCCGCCTGATAGGGGGCTATGGCTACACCTTC
>TRBJ1-2|NA|NA|TRBV30
CAWGSGYTF
TGTGCCTGGGGGAGCGGCTACACCTTC
>TRBJ2-7|NA|TRBD1|TRBV7-9
CASSDPGQGAQGYEQYF
TGTGCCAGCAGCGATCCGGGACAGGGGGCGCAGGGCTACGAGCAGTACTTC
>TRBJ1-5|few|TRBD1|TRBV2
CASTRDSLNQPQHF
TGTGCCAGCACCCGGGACAGCCTCAATCAGCCCCAGCATTTT
>TRBJ1-1|NA|NA|TRBV7-9
CASSPDWVALRGTEAFF
TGTGCCAGCAGCCCAGACTGGGTTGCATTAAGAGGCACTGAAGCTTTCTTT
>TRBJ2-7|NA|TRBD1|TRBV27
CASSLGQGGNEQYF
TGTGCCAGCAGTTTAGGACAGGGGGGGAACGAGCAGTACTTC
>TRBJ1-4|NA|TRBD1|TRBV9
CASSQGQGNEKLFF
TGTGCCAGCAGCCAGGGACAGGGTAATGAAAAACTGTTTTTT
>TRBJ1-1|NA|NA|TRBV5-1
CASRLTDSLPGTEAFF
TGCGCCAGCAGACTAACGGACAGCCTACCTGGCACTGAAGCTTTCTTT
>TRBJ1-1|NA|TRBD1|TRBV5-4
CASSLYVGQVITEAFF
TGTGCCAGCAGCTTGTATGTTGGACAGGTAATTACTGAAGCTTTCTTT
>TRBJ1-6|NA|TRBD1|TRBV10-2
CASRIQGAGYSPLHF
TGCGCCAGCAGGATACAGGGGGCGGGGTATTCACCCCTCCACTTT
>TRBJ1-1|NA|TRBD1|TRBV18
CASSPVRGVMNTEAFF
TGTGCCAGCTCACCAGTCAGGGGGGTCATGAACACTGAAGCTTTCTTT
>TRBJ1-5|NA|NA|TRBV7-8
CASSLAQGSRPQHF
TGTGCCAGCAGCTTAGCGCAGGGCAGTCGGCCCCAGCATTTT
>TRBJ2-7|once|NA|TRBV5-1
CASSLAGNYEQYF
TGCGCCAGCAGCTTGGCAGGGAACTACGAGCAGTACTTC
>TRBJ1-2|few|NA|TRBV19
CASSRQNYGYTF
TGTGCCAGTAGTAGGCAGAACTATGGCTACACCTTC
>TRBJ1-4|NA|TRBD1|TRBV2
CASRETGVNEKLFF
TGTGCCAGCAGGGAGACAGGGGTTAATGAAAAACTGTTTTTT